This TCR beta chain derives from a study of shared clonotypes between healthy human individuals. This clone was found once. Clones were read by immunoSEQ multiplex PCR, and TCRdb kept only the in-frame ones, dropping some. The sample includes a few hundred thousand clones, 95% to 98% of them seen just once. Germline CDR1 reads MDHEN; CDR2 reads SYDVKM. The CDR3 has 12 residues. Trimming stripped 6 bases from V and 0 bases from J, with 4 bases between. Sequencing was done on a sample of naive CD4+ T cells sorted from blood. The subset denotes: CD45RA+ positively selected. J is TRBJ2-3 and V is TRBV28; D remains unclear. The TCR originated in a woman aged 25 to 45 in good health. CDR3 in DNA: TGTGCCAGCAGGGAGAGCACAGATACGCAGTATTTT. Its protein is CASRESTDTQYF.